Presented here are 20 T cell receptor beta chains from one specimen sequenced in a study of cytotoxic CD8 clonotypes in ibrutinib-treated CLL. Sequencing was performed with immunoSEQ multiplex PCR; in TCRdb, only in-frame clones are kept and a portion is missing. The data hold approximately 20,000 clones, with 81% observed a single time. Sequencing used PBMCs, obtained before ibrutinib treatment. The receptors shown here come from a human donor with chronic lymphocytic leukemia.

The chain uses TRBV30 and TRBJ1-4; maybe TRBD1 (5 bases). The ends were cut back, 2 bases at V and 8 bases at J, with 12 bases in the middle. The CDR3 totals 13 residues. Germline assignment: CDR1 GTSNPN and CDR2 SVGIG (reference sequence). This CDR3 is CAWSPGPGEKLFF. The CDR3 coding sequence is TGTGCCTGGAGTCCAGGGCCGGGCGAAAAACTGTTTTTT.

The chain links TRBV10-3 to TRBJ1-1; D uncertain. The germline V gene has CDR1 ENHRY and CDR2 SYGVKD. V lost 10 bases to trimming and J lost 0 bases, with 6 bases between them. This CDR3 has 11 amino acids. The chain's CDR3 is CATRLNTEAFF. CDR3 DNA sequence: TGTGCCACCCGCTTGAACACTGAAGCTTTCTTT.

The chain links TRBV28 to TRBJ1-1; D might be TRBD1 (6 bases). The V gene lost 10 bases and the J gene lost 6 bases, with 18 bases spanning the gap. There are 13 residues in the CDR3. Germline assignment: CDR1 MDHEN and CDR2 SYDVKM. The CDR3 spells CAIQQGRVAEAFF. The DNA of the CDR3 is TGTGCCATACAACAGGGTAGAGTGGCTGAAGCTTTCTTT.

The chain combines TRBV18 with TRBJ2-4; D may match TRBD1 or TRBD2 (5 bases each). V dropped 0 bases and J dropped 0 bases, with 6 bases sitting between them. CDR1 is KGHSH and CDR2 is LQKENI in the germline V gene. CDR3 length: 15 residues. In DNA form, the CDR3 reads TGTGCCAGCTCACCACCCGGGACAGCCAAAAACATTCAGTACTTC. This codes for CASSPPGTAKNIQYF.

The chain combines TRBV19 with TRBJ2-3; TRBD2 is a possible D gene (5 bases). Germline V gene lookup returns CDR1 LNHDA and CDR2 SQIVND (reference sequence). V gave up 5 bases and J gave up 2 bases, with 11 bases separating them. CDR3 size: 14 residues. CDR3 residues: CASSPGIHTDTQYF. The CDR3, as DNA: TGTGCCAGTAGTCCGGGAATACACACAGATACGCAGTATTTT. The full variable domain, completed using reference TRBV19 and TRBJ2-3, is DGGITQSPKYLFRKEGQNVTLSCEQNLNHDAMYWYRQDPGQGLRLIYYSQIVNDFQKGDIAEGYSVSREKKESFPLTVTSAQKNPTAFYLCASSPGIHTDTQYFGPGTRLTVL.

This sequence joins TRBV7-3 and TRBJ2-1; a weak D match, TRBD2 (6 bases). This CDR3 spans 16 amino acids. V lost 5 bases and J lost 0, with 14 bases in between. Germline values: CDR1 SGHTA, CDR2 FQGTGA. The CDR3 sequence is CASSPNRGSSYNEQFF. CDR3 nucleotide sequence: TGTGCCAGCAGCCCAAACCGGGGGAGCTCCTACAATGAGCAGTTCTTC.

The chain employs TRBV4-3 and TRBJ2-7; maybe TRBD1 (6 bases). The CDR3 has 15 residues. Trimming removed 4 bases from V and 5 bases from J, with 18 bases in between. Germline CDR1 reads LGHNA; CDR2 reads YSLEER. CDR3 amino acids: CASSLRNTGLDEQYF. DNA for the CDR3: TGCGCCAGCAGCCTGCGAAATACAGGGCTGGACGAGCAGTACTTC.

This clone was counted a few times. The rearrangement links TRBV6-5 to TRBJ1-1, with TRBD1 matching 9 bases. V gave up 7 bases and J gave up 4 bases; unmatched junction bases: 7. Per germline, CDR1 MNHEY and CDR2 SVGAGI. The length of the CDR3 is 14 residues. CDR3 bases: TGTGCCAGCACCAGGGACAGGGCTTCCACTGAAGCTTTCTTT. Protein: CASTRDRASTEAFF.

The gene calls are TRBV6-1 and TRBJ1-5; 9 nucleotides line up with TRBD1. Per the germline V gene, CDR1 is MNHNS and CDR2 is SASEGT. This CDR3 comprises 16 residues. The J segment lost 3 bases and the V segment lost 4 bases, leaving 7 bases of the junction unmatched. The DNA for the CDR3 is TGTGCCAGCAGTGCACAGGGGGCATGGAACAATCAGCCCCAGCATTTT. This encodes CASSAQGAWNNQPQHF.

V and J are TRBV4-3 and TRBJ1-6; TRBD1 is a possible D gene (5 bases). Germline loops: CDR1 LGHNA, CDR2 YSLEER. The CDR3 has 17 amino acids. V lost 0 bases to trimming and J lost 8 bases, with 17 bases between them. This CDR3 reads CASSQDSSAGRDSPLHF. CDR3 in DNA: TGCGCCAGCAGCCAAGACTCTTCTGCGGGGCGGGATTCACCCCTCCACTTT.

The chain couples TRBV12-5 to TRBJ2-7, with 9 bases that match TRBD1. V dropped 5 bases and J dropped 3; count of bases not matched to a gene: 5. The CDR3 sequence is 14 residues long. Germline V CDR1 and CDR2: LGHNT, FRNRAP. The CDR3 is CASGEGQGRYEQYF. The CDR3 nucleotides read TGTGCTAGTGGTGAGGGACAGGGCCGCTACGAGCAGTACTTC.

This chain links TRBV9 with TRBJ1-1; D perhaps matches TRBD1 (5 bases). Per the germline V gene, CDR1 is SGDLS and CDR2 is YYNGEE. The CDR3 contains 14 residues. Trimming took off 0 bases at V and 5 bases at J, with 11 bases between the two ends. The CDR3 region is CASSVAGFGTEAFF. The DNA for the CDR3 is TGTGCCAGCAGCGTAGCAGGGTTTGGAACTGAAGCTTTCTTT.

This clone was detected only once. The chain couples TRBV18 to TRBJ2-7, with D unclear. There are 13 residues in the CDR3. Trimming shortened V by 4 bases and J by 0 bases, and 7 bases separated the two germline ends. Germline CDR1 reads KGHSH; CDR2 reads LQKENI. The CDR3 DNA sequence: TGTGCCAGCTCACTAGACAACTCCTACGAGCAGTACTTC. This encodes CASSLDNSYEQYF.

This clone was recorded only once. CDR3 amino acids: CASSLGGLSSYNSPLHF. The CDR3 DNA sequence: TGTGCCAGCAGCTTAGGGGGCCTGAGCTCCTATAATTCACCCCTCCACTTT. J is TRBJ1-6 and V is TRBV11-2; D might be TRBD1 (5 bases). This CDR3 region has 17 residues. Trimming took off 1 base at V and 0 bases at J, with 10 bases between the two ends. Germline CDR1 SGHAT, CDR2 FQNNGV.

This chain joins TRBV18 and TRBJ1-6; TRBD1 aligns across 9 bases. The germline V gene has CDR1 KGHSH and CDR2 LQKENI. This CDR3 contains 14 residues. V trimming: 3 bases; J trimming: 9 bases; junction bases outside the gene matches: 3. The CDR3 bases are TGTGCCAGCTCACCGGGACAGGGATTTTCACCCCTCCACTTT. Its protein product is CASSPGQGFSPLHF.

In its sample, this clone was seen a few times. This chain links TRBV7-9 with TRBJ1-4; D remains ambiguous. CDR3 length equals 15 residues. In germline, CDR1 is SEHNR, CDR2 FQNEAQ (reference sequence). Trimming stripped 4 bases from V and 5 bases from J, with 14 bases between. In nucleotides, the CDR3 is TGTGCCAGCAGCTACGCCGTGGTTTTGAATGAAAAACTGTTTTTT. It yields the protein CASSYAVVLNEKLFF.

The chain employs TRBV5-8 and TRBJ2-3, with D unclear. V was cut by 1 base and J by 4 bases, with 16 bases left in between. The CDR3 runs to 16 residues. CDR1 and CDR2 from the germline V gene are SGHTS and YDEGEE. For the CDR3, the DNA is TGTGCCAGCAGCTTGAGTATTAGCATCCCGGCAGATACGCAGTATTTT. This translates into CASSLSISIPADTQYF.

CDR3 in amino acids: CASSAKQGTDTQYF. Here the CDR3 DNA reads TGTGCCAGCAGCGCAAAACAGGGCACAGATACGCAGTATTTT. The chain couples TRBV9 to TRBJ2-3, with a tentative D call TRBD1 (5 bases). This CDR3 has 14 amino acids. Germline loops: CDR1 SGDLS, CDR2 YYNGEE. V lost 3 bases and J lost 1, with 9 bases in between.

This clone is termed medium-sized. The chain is built from TRBV11-2 and TRBJ2-2, with 7 positions matching TRBD2. V trimming: 5 bases; J trimming: 4 bases; junction bases outside the gene matches: 7. Looked up from germline, CDR1 is SGHAT and CDR2 is FQNNGV. The CDR3 has 15 amino acids. CDR3 coding DNA: TGTGCCAGCAGCCCACTAGCGAGGGGCACCGGGGAGCTGTTTTTT. This encodes CASSPLARGTGELFF. The full variable domain, its missing parts supplied by reference TRBV11-2 and TRBJ2-2, is EAGVAQSPRYKIIEKRQSVAFWCNPISGHATLYWYQQILGQGPKLLIQFQNNGVVDDSQLPKDRFSAERLKGVDSTLKIQPAKLEDSAVYLCASSPLARGTGELFFGEGSRLTVL.

The chain has TRBV7-8 and TRBJ2-7; 12 positions agree with TRBD2. Germline trimming cut 7 bases from V and 2 bases from J; bases unmatched to any gene: 6. CDR1 and CDR2 (germline): SGHVS, FQNEAQ. CDR3 length: 15 residues. This CDR3 is CASIGLAGKPYEQYF. CDR3 DNA: TGTGCCAGCATCGGACTAGCGGGGAAACCCTACGAGCAGTACTTC.